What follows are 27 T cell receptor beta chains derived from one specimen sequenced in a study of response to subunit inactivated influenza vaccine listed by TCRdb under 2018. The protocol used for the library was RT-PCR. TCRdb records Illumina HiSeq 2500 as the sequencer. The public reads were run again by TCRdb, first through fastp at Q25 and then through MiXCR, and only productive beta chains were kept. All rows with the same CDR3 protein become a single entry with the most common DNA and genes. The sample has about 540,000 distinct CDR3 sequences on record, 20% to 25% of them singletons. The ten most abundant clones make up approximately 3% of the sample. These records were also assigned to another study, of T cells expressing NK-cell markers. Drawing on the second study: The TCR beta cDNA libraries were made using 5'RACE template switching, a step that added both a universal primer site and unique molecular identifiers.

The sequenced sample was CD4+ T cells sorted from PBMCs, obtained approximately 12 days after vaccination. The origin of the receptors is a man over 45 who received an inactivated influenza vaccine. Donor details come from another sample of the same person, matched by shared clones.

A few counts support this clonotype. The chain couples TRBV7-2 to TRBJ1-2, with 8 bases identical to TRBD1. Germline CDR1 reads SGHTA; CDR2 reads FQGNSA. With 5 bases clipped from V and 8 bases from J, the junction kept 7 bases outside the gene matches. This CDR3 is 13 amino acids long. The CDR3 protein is CASSADRTGGYTF. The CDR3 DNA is TGTGCCAGCAGCGCCGATCGGACAGGGGGCTACACCTTC.

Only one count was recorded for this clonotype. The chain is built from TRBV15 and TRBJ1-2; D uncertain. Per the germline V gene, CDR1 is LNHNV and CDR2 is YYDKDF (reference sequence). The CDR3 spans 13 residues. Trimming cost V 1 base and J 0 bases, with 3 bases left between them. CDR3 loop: CATSRGANYGYTF. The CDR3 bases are TGTGCCACCAGCAGAGGAGCTAACTATGGCTACACCTTC. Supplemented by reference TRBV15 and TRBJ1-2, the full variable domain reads DAMVIQNPRYQVTQFGKPVTLSCSQTLNHNVMYWYQQKSSQAPKLLFHYYDKDFNNEADTPDNFQSRRPNTSFCFLDIRSPGLGDTAMYLCATSRGANYGYTFGSGTRLTVV.

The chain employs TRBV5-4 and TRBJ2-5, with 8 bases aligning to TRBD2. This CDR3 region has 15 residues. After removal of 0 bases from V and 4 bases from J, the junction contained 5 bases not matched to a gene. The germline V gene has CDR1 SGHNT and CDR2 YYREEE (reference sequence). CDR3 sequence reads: CASSLVGSGTETQYF. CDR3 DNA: TGTGCCAGCAGCTTGGTGGGTAGCGGGACAGAGACCCAGTACTTC. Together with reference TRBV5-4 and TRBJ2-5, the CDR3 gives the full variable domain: ETGVTQSPTHLIKTRGQQVTLRCSSQSGHNTVSWYQQALGQGPQFIFQYYREEENGRGNFPPRFSGLQFPNYSSELNVNALELDDSALYLCASSLVGSGTETQYFGPGTRLLVL.

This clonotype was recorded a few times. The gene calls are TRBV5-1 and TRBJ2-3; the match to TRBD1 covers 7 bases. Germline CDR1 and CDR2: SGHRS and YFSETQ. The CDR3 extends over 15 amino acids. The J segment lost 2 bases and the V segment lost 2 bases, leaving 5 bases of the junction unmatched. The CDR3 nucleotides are TGCGCCAGCAGCTTAGACAGGGCGGACACAGATACGCAGTATTTT. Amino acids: CASSLDRADTDTQYF.

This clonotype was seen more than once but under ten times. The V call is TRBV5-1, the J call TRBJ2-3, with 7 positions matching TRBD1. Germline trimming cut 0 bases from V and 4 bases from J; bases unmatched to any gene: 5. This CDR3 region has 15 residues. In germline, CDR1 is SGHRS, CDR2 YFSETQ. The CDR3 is CASSLGQGGPDTQYF. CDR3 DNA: TGCGCCAGCAGCTTGGGACAGGGTGGACCAGATACGCAGTATTTT. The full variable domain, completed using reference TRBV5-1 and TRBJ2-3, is KAGVTQTPRYLIKTRGQQVTLSCSPISGHRSVSWYQQTPGQGLQFLFEYFSETQRNKGNFPGRFSGRQFSNSRSEMNVSTLELGDSALYLCASSLGQGGPDTQYFGPGTRLTVL.

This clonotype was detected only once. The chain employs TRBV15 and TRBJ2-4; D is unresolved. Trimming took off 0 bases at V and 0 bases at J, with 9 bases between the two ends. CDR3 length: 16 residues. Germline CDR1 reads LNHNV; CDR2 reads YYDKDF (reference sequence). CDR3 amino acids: CATSRDYGRAKNIQYF. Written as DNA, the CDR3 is TGTGCCACCAGCAGAGACTATGGTCGAGCCAAAAACATTCAGTACTTC.

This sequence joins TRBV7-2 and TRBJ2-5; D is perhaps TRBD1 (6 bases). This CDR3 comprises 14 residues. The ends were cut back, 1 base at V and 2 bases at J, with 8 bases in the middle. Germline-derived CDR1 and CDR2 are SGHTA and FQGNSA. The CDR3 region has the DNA TGTGCCAGCAGCTTAGAGGGGACACAAGAGACCCAGTACTTC. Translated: CASSLEGTQETQYF.

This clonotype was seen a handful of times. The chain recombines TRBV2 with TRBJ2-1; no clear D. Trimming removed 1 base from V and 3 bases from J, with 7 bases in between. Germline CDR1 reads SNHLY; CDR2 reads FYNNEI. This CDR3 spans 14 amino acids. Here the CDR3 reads CASSEEANYNEQFF. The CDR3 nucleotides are TGTGCCAGCAGTGAAGAGGCAAACTACAATGAGCAGTTCTTC.

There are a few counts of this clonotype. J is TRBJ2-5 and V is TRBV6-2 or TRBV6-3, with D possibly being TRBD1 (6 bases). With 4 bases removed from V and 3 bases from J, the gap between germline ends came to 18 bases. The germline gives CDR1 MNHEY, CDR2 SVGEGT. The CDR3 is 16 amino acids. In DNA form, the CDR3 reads TGTGCCAGCAGTTCCTTAACAGGGTTCCTCGAAGAGACCCAGTACTTC. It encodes CASSSLTGFLEETQYF.

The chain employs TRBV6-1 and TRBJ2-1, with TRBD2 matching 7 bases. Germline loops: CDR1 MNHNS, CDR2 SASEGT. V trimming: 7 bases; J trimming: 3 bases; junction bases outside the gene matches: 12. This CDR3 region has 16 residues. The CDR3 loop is CASKLRSSGNYNEQFF. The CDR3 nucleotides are TGTGCCAGCAAACTAAGGTCTAGCGGAAACTACAATGAGCAGTTCTTC.

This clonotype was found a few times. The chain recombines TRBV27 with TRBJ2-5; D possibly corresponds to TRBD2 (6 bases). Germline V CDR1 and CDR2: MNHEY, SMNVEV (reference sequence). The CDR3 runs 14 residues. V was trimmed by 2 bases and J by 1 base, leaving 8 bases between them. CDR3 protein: CASSLASAQETQYF. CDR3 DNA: TGTGCCAGCAGTTTAGCTAGCGCCCAAGAGACCCAGTACTTC.

CDR3 region: CASRDKRIGELFF. CDR3 bases: TGTGCCAGCAGGGACAAGCGGATCGGGGAGCTGTTTTTT. This chain uses TRBV2 with TRBJ2-2; D tentatively reads TRBD1 or TRBD2 (5 bases each). CDR1 is SNHLY, CDR2 FYNNEI, per germline. Trimming stripped 6 bases from V and 7 bases from J, with 12 bases between. The CDR3 has 13 amino acids.

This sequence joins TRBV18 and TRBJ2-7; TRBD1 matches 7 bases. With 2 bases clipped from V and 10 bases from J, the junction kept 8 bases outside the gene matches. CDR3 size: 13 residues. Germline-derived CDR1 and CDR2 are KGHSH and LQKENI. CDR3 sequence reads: CASSPTGAATQYF. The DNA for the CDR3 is TGTGCCAGCTCACCAACAGGGGCCGCAACACAGTACTTC. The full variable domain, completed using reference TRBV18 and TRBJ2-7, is NAGVMQNPRHLVRRRGQEARLRCSPMKGHSHVYWYRQLPEEGLKFMVYLQKENIIDESGMPKERFSAEFPKEGPSILRIQQVVRGDSAAYFCASSPTGAATQYFGPGTRLTVT.

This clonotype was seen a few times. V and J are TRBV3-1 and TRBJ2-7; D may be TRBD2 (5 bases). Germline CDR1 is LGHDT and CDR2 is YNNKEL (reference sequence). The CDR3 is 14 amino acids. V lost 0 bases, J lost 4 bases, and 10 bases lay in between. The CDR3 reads CASSQDRGIYEQYF. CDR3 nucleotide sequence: TGTGCCAGCAGCCAAGATCGAGGGATTTACGAGCAGTACTTC.

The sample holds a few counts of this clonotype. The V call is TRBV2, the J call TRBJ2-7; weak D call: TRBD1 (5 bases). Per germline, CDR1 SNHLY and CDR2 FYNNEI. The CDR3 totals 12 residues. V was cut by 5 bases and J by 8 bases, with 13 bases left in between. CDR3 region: CASSRQTAQQYF. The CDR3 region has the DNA TGTGCCAGCAGTAGACAGACGGCCCAGCAGTACTTC.

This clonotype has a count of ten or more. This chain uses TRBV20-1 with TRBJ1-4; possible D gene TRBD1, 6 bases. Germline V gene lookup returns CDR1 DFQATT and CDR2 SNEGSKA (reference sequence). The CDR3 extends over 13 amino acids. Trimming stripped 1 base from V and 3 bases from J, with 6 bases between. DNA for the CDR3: TGCAGTGCTAGAGGGACAGCTAATGAAAAACTGTTTTTT. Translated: CSARGTANEKLFF.

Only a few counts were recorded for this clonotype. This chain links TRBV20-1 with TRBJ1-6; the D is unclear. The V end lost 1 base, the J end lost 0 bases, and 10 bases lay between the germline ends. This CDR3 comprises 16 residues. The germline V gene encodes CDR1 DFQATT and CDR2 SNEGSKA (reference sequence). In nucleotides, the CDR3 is TGCAGTGCTAGAGGGGAAGGCGCCTCCTATAATTCACCCCTCCACTTT. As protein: CSARGEGASYNSPLHF.

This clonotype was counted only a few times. The DNA of the CDR3 is TGTGCCAGCAGCGCACGACTAGGCTACGAGCAGTACTTC. Amino acids: CASSARLGYEQYF. V usage is TRBV7-2 and J usage is TRBJ2-7, with D possibly being TRBD2 (6 bases). The germline gives CDR1 SGHTA, CDR2 FQGNSA. V shed 5 bases and J shed 3 bases, with 11 bases lying between them. The CDR3 is 13 amino acids.

In DNA, the CDR3 is TGTGCCAGCAGCTACGGACAGGGTAGTATCCAGCCCCAGCATTTT. Translation: CASSYGQGSIQPQHF. J is TRBJ1-5 and V is TRBV7-9; TRBD1 matches 8 bases. CDR1 and CDR2 (germline): SEHNR, FQNEAQ (reference sequence). V lost 4 bases and J lost 7; bases outside the gene matches: 9. This CDR3 spans 15 amino acids.

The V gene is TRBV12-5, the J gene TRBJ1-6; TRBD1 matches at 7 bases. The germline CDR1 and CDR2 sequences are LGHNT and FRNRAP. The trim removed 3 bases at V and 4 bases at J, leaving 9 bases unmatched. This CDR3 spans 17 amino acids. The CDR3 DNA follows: TGTGCTAGTGGTTTCCATATTACAGGGGATTATAATTCACCCCTCCACTTT. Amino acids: CASGFHITGDYNSPLHF.

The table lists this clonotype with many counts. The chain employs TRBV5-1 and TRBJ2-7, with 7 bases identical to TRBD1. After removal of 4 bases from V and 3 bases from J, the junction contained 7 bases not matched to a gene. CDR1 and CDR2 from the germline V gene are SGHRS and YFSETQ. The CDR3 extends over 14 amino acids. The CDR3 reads CASSGRDSIYEQYF. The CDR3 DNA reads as TGCGCCAGCAGCGGCCGGGACAGTATCTACGAGCAGTACTTC.

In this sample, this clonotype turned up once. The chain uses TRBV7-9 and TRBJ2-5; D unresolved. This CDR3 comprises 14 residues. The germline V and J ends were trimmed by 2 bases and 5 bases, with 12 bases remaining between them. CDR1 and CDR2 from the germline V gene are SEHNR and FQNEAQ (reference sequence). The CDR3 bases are TGTGCCAGCAGCTTATCGGCAGGTTCGGAGACCCAGTACTTC. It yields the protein CASSLSAGSETQYF.

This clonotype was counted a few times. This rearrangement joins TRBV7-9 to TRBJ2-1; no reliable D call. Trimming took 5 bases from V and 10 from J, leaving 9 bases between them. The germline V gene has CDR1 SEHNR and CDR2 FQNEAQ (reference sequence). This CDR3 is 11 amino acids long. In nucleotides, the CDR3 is TGTGCCAGCAGCCCATCCGCAGAGCAGTTCTTC. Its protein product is CASSPSAEQFF. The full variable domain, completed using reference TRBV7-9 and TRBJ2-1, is DTGVSQNPRHKITKRGQNVTFRCDPISEHNRLYWYRQTLGQGPEFLTYFQNEAQLEKSRLLSDRFSAERPKGSFSTLEIQRTEQGDSAMYLCASSPSAEQFFGPGTRLTVL.

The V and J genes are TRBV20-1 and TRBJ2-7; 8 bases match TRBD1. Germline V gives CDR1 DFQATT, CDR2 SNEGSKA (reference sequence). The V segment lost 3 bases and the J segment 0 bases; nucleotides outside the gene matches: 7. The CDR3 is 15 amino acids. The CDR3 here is CSARPRGRSSYEQYF. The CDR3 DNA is TGCAGTGCTAGGCCCAGGGGGCGGAGCTCCTACGAGCAGTACTTC.

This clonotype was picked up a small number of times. Here the CDR3 DNA reads TGTGCCAGCAGTCCGGACAGGGACCACGAGCAGTACTTC. Amino acid sequence: CASSPDRDHEQYF. The V gene is TRBV6-6, the J gene TRBJ2-7; 8 positions match TRBD1. CDR1 and CDR2 (germline): MNHNY, SVGAGI (reference sequence). Trimming at V came to 5 bases and at J to 5 bases, leaving 5 bases not matched to a gene. The CDR3 is made up of 13 amino acids.

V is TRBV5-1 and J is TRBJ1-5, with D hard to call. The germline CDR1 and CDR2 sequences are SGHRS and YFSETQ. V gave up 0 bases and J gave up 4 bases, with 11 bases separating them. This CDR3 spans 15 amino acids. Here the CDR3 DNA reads TGCGCCAGCAGCTTGGAAGGGCGATTGAATCAGCCCCAGCATTTT. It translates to CASSLEGRLNQPQHF.

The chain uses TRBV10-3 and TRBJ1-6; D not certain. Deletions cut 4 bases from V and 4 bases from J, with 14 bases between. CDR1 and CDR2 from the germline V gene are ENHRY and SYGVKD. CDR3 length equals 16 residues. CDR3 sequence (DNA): TGTGCCATCAGTGTTTCCAGGACGGAGTATAATTCACCCCTCCACTTT. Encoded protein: CAISVSRTEYNSPLHF.